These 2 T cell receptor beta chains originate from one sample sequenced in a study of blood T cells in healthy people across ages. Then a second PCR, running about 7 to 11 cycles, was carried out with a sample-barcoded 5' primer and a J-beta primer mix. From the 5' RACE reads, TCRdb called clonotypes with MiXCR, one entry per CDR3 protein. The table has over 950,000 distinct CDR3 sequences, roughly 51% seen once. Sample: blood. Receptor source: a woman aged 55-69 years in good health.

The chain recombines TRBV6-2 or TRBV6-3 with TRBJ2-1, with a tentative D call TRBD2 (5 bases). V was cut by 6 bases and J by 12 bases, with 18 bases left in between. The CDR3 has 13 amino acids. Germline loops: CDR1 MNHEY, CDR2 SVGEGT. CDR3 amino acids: CASRPPPGIVQFF. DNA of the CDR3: TGTGCCAGCAGACCTCCACCGGGAATCGTGCAGTTCTTC.

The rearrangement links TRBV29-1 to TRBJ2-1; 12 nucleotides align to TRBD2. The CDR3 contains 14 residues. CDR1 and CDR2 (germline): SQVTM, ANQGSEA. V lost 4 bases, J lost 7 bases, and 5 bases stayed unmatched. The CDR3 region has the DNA TGCAGCGTTGCGACTAGCGGGAGTGGGAATGAGCAGTTCTTC. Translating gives CSVATSGSGNEQFF.